Here is one T cell receptor beta chain with its context. Its antigen is not identified. With 60 Vbeta and 13 Jbeta primers, the PCR was carried out. Original handling: A later analysis counted 80 million or so unique TCR beta chains, 9.5 million to 12 million shared. This table comes from immunoSEQ multiplex PCR, and its TCRdb copy is limited to in-frame clones, with some not included. D and trimming were read from the DNA, whereas the V and J calls and clone size are those reported in that table. The sample includes roughly 200,000 clones, about 9% of them seen just once. J lost 4 bases, V lost 10 bases, and 6 bases had no gene match. The CDR3 extends over 13 amino acids. The germline gives CDR1 MNHNS, CDR2 SASEGT. The sample is drawn from a study of cytomegalovirus exposure and HLA in healthy donors. Study findings and constraints: A prior analysis recorded that most TCR beta V segments were productive about 87% or about 30% of the time. Accurate predictions that matched the HLA-A and HLA-B alleles of most subjects were reportedly made from TCR beta sequences.

V gene TRBV6-1 combines with J gene TRBJ2-1, with 8 bases matching TRBD1. The sequenced sample was PBMCs. The receptor's source is a woman younger than 45 in good health and CMV-seropositive. CDR3 coding DNA: TGTGCCATCCGGGACAGGCCTTACAATGAGCAGTTCTTC. It translates to CAIRDRPYNEQFF.